These 20 T cell receptor beta chains came from one sample sequenced in a study of blood T cell repertoires in COVID-19. Assay: immunoSEQ multiplex PCR; the TCRdb copy retains only in-frame clones and omits some. The sample has 29,000 or so clones, 84% seen once. Input material: peripheral blood. The receptors were sampled from a man older than 75 with active COVID-19.

CDR3 bases: TGCGCCAGCAGCCAGACAGGGGGCAGGGGCTACACCTTC. Translation gives CASSQTGGRGYTF. The J gene is TRBJ1-2, the V gene TRBV5-1; TRBD1 aligns across 10 bases. CDR3 size: 13 residues. The ends lost 4 bases at V and 8 bases at J; junction bases unmatched: 5. The germline CDR1 and CDR2 sequences are SGHRS and YFSETQ.

This clone was seen just once. The V call is TRBV4-2, the J call TRBJ2-1, with 9 bases that match TRBD1. Germline CDR1 is LGHNA and CDR2 is YNFKEQ. The V segment lost 1 base and the J segment 2 bases; nucleotides outside the gene matches: 9. The CDR3 is 18 amino acids. CDR3 in DNA: TGTGCCAGCAGCCAAGCGGTAGCCCGGGACAGGGCCTACAATGAGCAGTTCTTC. This encodes CASSQAVARDRAYNEQFF.

V gene TRBV5-4 combines with J gene TRBJ1-2, with TRBD1 matching 8 bases. Trimming took 3 bases from V and 0 from J; bases not matched to a gene: 7. In germline, CDR1 is SGHNT, CDR2 YYREEE (reference sequence). The CDR3 extends over 16 amino acids. The CDR3 here is CASSSLDRVSNYGYTF. CDR3 bases: TGTGCCAGCAGCTCCCTGGACAGGGTTTCTAACTATGGCTACACCTTC.

In its sample, this clone was seen a few times. The chain has TRBV7-8 and TRBJ1-1; D perhaps matches TRBD1 (5 bases). With 5 bases removed from V and 1 base from J, the gap between germline ends came to 17 bases. CDR3 length: 16 residues. Germline-derived CDR1 and CDR2 are SGHVS and FQNEAQ. The CDR3 DNA reads TGTGCCAGCAGCCCTCTATGGGGGAGGCAGAACACTGAAGCTTTCTTT. This gives the protein CASSPLWGRQNTEAFF.

The rearrangement links TRBV2 to TRBJ2-3; 9 bases agree with TRBD2. CDR3 size: 16 residues. J was trimmed by 0 bases and V by 10 bases; bases with no gene match: 11. Germline loops: CDR1 SNHLY, CDR2 FYNNEI. The CDR3 region has the DNA TGTGCCAACAAACTAGCGGGCGCTGTCAGCACAGATACGCAGTATTTT. It encodes CANKLAGAVSTDTQYF.

The chain has TRBV10-3 and TRBJ2-2, with 9 bases matching TRBD2. The CDR3 loop spans 15 amino acids. Germline CDR1 ENHRY, CDR2 SYGVKD. V dropped 0 bases and J dropped 7; count of bases not matched to a gene: 3. The CDR3 here is CAISESQRGDGELFF. CDR3 in DNA: TGTGCCATCAGTGAGTCGCAGCGGGGGGACGGGGAGCTGTTTTTT.

This clone was picked up a small number of times. The J gene is TRBJ2-2, the V gene TRBV11-2, with D uncertain. V lost 2 bases and J lost 4, with 8 bases in between. The CDR3 contains 14 residues. Germline V gene sequence: CDR1 SGHAT, CDR2 FQNNGV. CDR3 protein: CASSLLSSTGELFF. For the CDR3, the DNA is TGTGCCAGCAGCTTATTGTCCTCCACCGGGGAGCTGTTTTTT.

The CDR3: CASSIKEGVYSNQPQHF. CDR3 DNA sequence: TGTGCCAGTAGTATAAAAGAGGGGGTTTATAGCAATCAGCCCCAGCATTTT. The V call is TRBV19, the J call TRBJ1-5; possible D gene TRBD1, 6 bases. CDR1 and CDR2 from the germline V gene are LNHDA and SQIVND (reference sequence). The V and J ends lost 2 bases and 0 bases respectively, with 14 bases between them. The CDR3 is made up of 17 amino acids.

The chain links TRBV6-5 to TRBJ2-1, with 9 bases fitting TRBD2. This CDR3 has 15 amino acids. With 7 bases clipped from V and 6 bases from J, the junction kept 10 bases outside the gene matches. Germline V lookup: CDR1 MNHEY, CDR2 SVGAGI. This chain's CDR3 is CASTGQGRGGNEQFF. The CDR3 DNA reads TGTGCCAGCACCGGCCAGGGGCGGGGGGGCAATGAGCAGTTCTTC.

V gene TRBV5-1 combines with J gene TRBJ1-1; no clear D gene. Germline CDR1 SGHRS, CDR2 YFSETQ. This CDR3 has 16 amino acids. Trimming took off 1 base at V and 1 base at J, with 14 bases between the two ends. This chain's CDR3 is CASSLKWAGSNTEAFF. CDR3 coding DNA: TGCGCCAGCAGCTTGAAATGGGCGGGGTCGAACACTGAAGCTTTCTTT.

In this sample, this clone turned up once. The genes are TRBV9 and TRBJ2-1; unclear D gene. The CDR3 is 13 amino acids. Trimming removed 4 bases at V and 5 bases at J, with 10 bases between. Germline lookup yields CDR1 SGDLS and CDR2 YYNGEE. CDR3 region: CASSTLIDNEQFF. DNA of the CDR3: TGTGCCAGCAGCACATTAATCGACAATGAGCAGTTCTTC.

This CDR3 is CASTPRGQGAVYEQYF. CDR3 bases: TGCGCCAGCACGCCCCGCGGACAGGGGGCTGTTTACGAGCAGTACTTC. This sequence joins TRBV5-1 and TRBJ2-7; 11 bases line up with TRBD1. V trimming: 6 bases; J trimming: 4 bases; junction bases outside the gene matches: 12. Looked up from germline, CDR1 is SGHRS and CDR2 is YFSETQ. The CDR3 has 16 amino acids.

J is TRBJ1-6 and V is TRBV4-1; TRBD1 matches at 9 bases. With 2 bases clipped from V and 5 bases from J, the junction kept 13 bases outside the gene matches. From germline, CDR1 is MGHRA and CDR2 YSYEKL. CDR3 length: 19 amino acids. The CDR3 DNA follows: TGCGCCAGCAGCCAATGGGGACCGGGACAGGGAGCCGATAATTCACCCCTCCACTTT. Translated, it gives CASSQWGPGQGADNSPLHF.

The V gene is TRBV18, the J gene TRBJ1-4; 7 nucleotides line up with TRBD1. CDR1 and CDR2 (germline): KGHSH, LQKENI. The trim removed 1 base at V and 6 bases at J, leaving 5 bases unmatched. This CDR3 has 15 residues. The CDR3 sequence is CASSPRQGGDEKLFF. In DNA form, the CDR3 reads TGTGCCAGCTCACCACGACAGGGTGGGGATGAAAAACTGTTTTTT.

The chain links TRBV7-8 to TRBJ2-6; 15 positions match TRBD2. The CDR3 runs to 20 residues. CDR1 SGHVS and CDR2 FQNEAQ come from the germline V gene. Trimming at V came to 5 bases and at J to 0 bases, leaving 8 bases not matched to a gene. Here the CDR3 DNA reads TGTGCCAGCAGCCCGGTGGGACTAGCGGGGGGCCACTCTGGGGCCAACGTCCTGACTTTC. As protein: CASSPVGLAGGHSGANVLTF.

This clone was observed a single time. The chain is built from TRBV6-6 and TRBJ2-1; a weak D match, TRBD1 (6 bases). V was clipped by 5 bases and J by 0 bases, with 11 bases between them. Germline CDR1 is MNHNY and CDR2 is SVGAGI (reference sequence). The CDR3 has 15 residues. The CDR3 sequence is CASSPGVASYNEQFF. Written as DNA, the CDR3 is TGTGCCAGCAGTCCAGGGGTAGCCTCCTACAATGAGCAGTTCTTC.

V usage is TRBV19 and J usage is TRBJ2-7; D remains unclear. Germline assignment: CDR1 LNHDA and CDR2 SQIVND (reference sequence). V lost 7 bases and J 3 bases, leaving 13 bases between the germline ends. The CDR3 has 13 amino acids. The CDR3 loop is CASKVRGGYEQYF. The CDR3 DNA follows: TGTGCCAGTAAAGTACGAGGCGGCTACGAGCAGTACTTC.

The J gene is TRBJ1-2, the V gene TRBV19; D not certain. V lost 6 bases to trimming and J lost 3 bases, with 14 bases between them. Germline V gives CDR1 LNHDA, CDR2 SQIVND (reference sequence). The CDR3 has 14 residues. DNA for the CDR3: TGTGCCAGTAGGCCGACGGCTGCGGACTATGGCTACACCTTC. Protein: CASRPTAADYGYTF.

V gene TRBV19 combines with J gene TRBJ1-3; tentatively, D is TRBD1 (5 bases). CDR1 is LNHDA and CDR2 is SQIVND in the germline V gene (reference sequence). The CDR3 loop spans 14 amino acids. V was trimmed by 8 bases and J by 0 bases, leaving 11 bases between them. The CDR3 DNA reads as TGTGCCAGTTATGACAGTCACTCTGGAAACACCATATATTTT. Protein product: CASYDSHSGNTIYF.

The chain has TRBV18 and TRBJ1-4; D is undetermined. Trimming left V 4 bases short and J 0 bases short, with 9 bases between. The germline gives CDR1 KGHSH, CDR2 LQKENI. The CDR3 covers 15 residues. The chain's CDR3 is CASSLNSATNEKLFF. CDR3 in DNA: TGTGCCAGCTCACTAAACAGTGCAACTAATGAAAAACTGTTTTTT.